The 7 T cell receptor beta chains given below trace back to one sample, sequenced in a study of cytomegalovirus exposure and HLA in healthy donors. The PCR ran on 60 Vbeta and 13 Jbeta primers. Only in-frame clones appear in the TCRdb table, and some are missing; sequencing was by immunoSEQ multiplex PCR. The data hold 150,000 to 200,000 clones, with approximately 72% observed a single time. Specimen: PBMCs. These receptors were collected from a human donor in good health.

This chain joins TRBV7-2 and TRBJ1-3; 8 bases are a match to TRBD1. Trimming took 5 bases from V and 5 from J; bases not matched to a gene: 5. CDR1 and CDR2 (germline): SGHTA, FQGNSA. The CDR3 covers 14 residues. In nucleotides, the CDR3 is TGTGCCAGCAGCACACGACAGGGGCGAAACACCATATATTTT. Residues: CASSTRQGRNTIYF.

This chain connects TRBV2 to TRBJ1-5; D possibly corresponds to TRBD1 (5 bases). Trimming removed 6 bases at V and 2 bases at J, with 11 bases between. Per germline, CDR1 SNHLY and CDR2 FYNNEI. The CDR3 totals 14 residues. The CDR3 nucleotides are TGTGCCAGCAGCCCCTCGACAGGCAATCAGCCCCAGCATTTT. Translating it yields CASSPSTGNQPQHF. The complete variable domain, with remaining parts taken from reference TRBV2 and TRBJ1-5, reads EPEVTQTPSHQVTQMGQEVILRCVPISNHLYFYWYRQILGQKVEFLVSFYNNEISEKSEIFDDQFSVERPDGSNFTLKIRSTKLEDSAMYFCASSPSTGNQPQHFGDGTRLSIL.

The genes are TRBV10-3 and TRBJ1-1; TRBD1 aligns across 7 bases. The CDR3 runs to 13 residues. Germline CDR1 ENHRY, CDR2 SYGVKD. V was pared by 11 bases and J by 8 bases, with 14 bases of the junction left unmatched. CDR3 sequence: CAVNSQGMREAFF. The CDR3 DNA follows: TGTGCCGTCAATTCACAGGGGATGAGAGAAGCTTTCTTT.

This chain joins TRBV15 and TRBJ2-7, with 11 bases lining up with TRBD2. The V segment lost 0 bases and the J segment 3 bases; nucleotides outside the gene matches: 4. Germline V lookup: CDR1 LNHNV, CDR2 YYDKDF (reference sequence). This CDR3 comprises 16 residues. The CDR3 reads CATSREPTSGGYEQYF. The DNA of the CDR3 is TGTGCCACCAGCAGAGAGCCAACTAGCGGGGGCTACGAGCAGTACTTC. The full variable domain, in which reference TRBV15 and TRBJ2-7 provide the parts outside the CDR3, is DAMVIQNPRYQVTQFGKPVTLSCSQTLNHNVMYWYQQKSSQAPKLLFHYYDKDFNNEADTPDNFQSRRPNTSFCFLDIRSPGLGDTAMYLCATSREPTSGGYEQYFGPGTRLTVT.

The V and J genes are TRBV30 and TRBJ2-1, with D possibly TRBD1 on 6 matching bases. Germline CDR1 GTSNPN, CDR2 SVGIG (reference sequence). CDR3 length equals 13 residues. V lost 4 bases and J lost 7, with 14 bases in between. CDR3 protein: CAWNRALRNEQFF. The CDR3 DNA is TGTGCCTGGAACAGGGCGTTAAGGAATGAGCAGTTCTTC.

This clone was recorded a few times. V and J are TRBV7-2 and TRBJ2-3, with D perhaps matching TRBD2 (7 bases). Germline-derived CDR1 and CDR2 are SGHTA and FQGNSA. There are 15 residues in the CDR3. Trimming left V 6 bases short and J 3 bases short, with 16 bases between. The CDR3 DNA reads TGTGCCAGCAGTCTAGGGCGGGGGCCGACAGATACGCAGTATTTT. It encodes CASSLGRGPTDTQYF.

CDR3 DNA: TGTGCCAGCAGCCTCAGCGGGACAGGGGGGACTGAAGCTTTCTTT. Amino acids: CASSLSGTGGTEAFF. The J gene is TRBJ1-1, the V gene TRBV2; 11 positions agree with TRBD1. This CDR3 spans 15 amino acids. Trimming took 6 bases from V and 5 from J; bases not matched to a gene: 8. CDR1 is SNHLY and CDR2 is FYNNEI in the germline V gene. The whole variable domain, filled in from reference TRBV2 and TRBJ1-1, reads EPEVTQTPSHQVTQMGQEVILRCVPISNHLYFYWYRQILGQKVEFLVSFYNNEISEKSEIFDDQFSVERPDGSNFTLKIRSTKLEDSAMYFCASSLSGTGGTEAFFGQGTRLTVV.